The rows below give T cell receptor beta chains drawn from one sample of a study of cytomegalovirus exposure and HLA in healthy donors. Generated by immunoSEQ multiplex PCR, the TCRdb table keeps only in-frame clones and is missing some. The sample contains 90,000 to 110,000 clones, more than 60% of which appear only once. Sequencing input: PBMCs. The receptors here all came from a man aged 25 to 40 in good health and CMV-seronegative. CDR3s include the opening cysteine and the closing phenylalanine or tryptophan. A D gene is named only where the DNA matches it firmly. For some rows the clone size is stated as once, few or many, or as a class when expanded; others skip it.

j_call: TRBJ2-3; v_call: TRBV6-5; d_call: .; cdr3_length: 14; clone_size: .; cdr3_nt: TGTGCCAGCAGTGCTACTCTACCCACAGATACGCAGTATTTT; cdr3_aa: CASSATLPTDTQYF
j_call: TRBJ2-3; v_call: TRBV5-4; d_call: TRBD2; cdr3_length: 16; clone_size: .; cdr3_nt: TGTGCCAGCAGCCCGAGGACTAGCGGGAGCACAGATACGCAGTATTTT; cdr3_aa: CASSPRTSGSTDTQYF
j_call: TRBJ2-3; v_call: TRBV23-1; d_call: .; cdr3_length: 19; clone_size: .; cdr3_nt: TGCGCCAGCAGTCAATCGTTCTACCTTAGCGGAGGATACACAGATACGCAGTATTTT; cdr3_aa: CASSQSFYLSGGYTDTQYF
j_call: TRBJ2-7; v_call: TRBV30; d_call: TRBD1; cdr3_length: 15; clone_size: .; cdr3_nt: TGTGCCTGGACGAACGGACAGGGCAGGACCTACGAGCAGTACTTC; cdr3_aa: CAWTNGQGRTYEQYF
j_call: TRBJ2-5; v_call: TRBV7-7; d_call: TRBD1; cdr3_length: 16; clone_size: .; cdr3_nt: TGTGCCAGCAGCCCCTCTTACGGGACAGGGGTAGAGACCCAGTACTTC; cdr3_aa: CASSPSYGTGVETQYF
j_call: TRBJ2-1; v_call: TRBV5-4; d_call: TRBD2; cdr3_length: 13; clone_size: .; cdr3_nt: TGTGCCAGCAGCTTTAGCGGGGGTTATGAGCAGTTCTTC; cdr3_aa: CASSFSGGYEQFF
j_call: TRBJ2-2; v_call: TRBV10-3; d_call: TRBD2; cdr3_length: 15; clone_size: .; cdr3_nt: TGTGCCACGACGGGACTAGCGGGAGTTTCGGGGGAGCTGTTTTTT; cdr3_aa: CATTGLAGVSGELFF
j_call: TRBJ1-5; v_call: TRBV6-6; d_call: .; cdr3_length: 16; clone_size: .; cdr3_nt: TGTGCCAGCAGTTACTCGGCGGGGGGCAGCAATCAGCCCCAGCATTTT; cdr3_aa: CASSYSAGGSNQPQHF
j_call: TRBJ1-4; v_call: TRBV27; d_call: TRBD1; cdr3_length: 14; clone_size: .; cdr3_nt: TGTGCCAGCAGTGCGGGACAGGGGCATGAAAAACTGTTTTTT; cdr3_aa: CASSAGQGHEKLFF
j_call: TRBJ2-2; v_call: TRBV15; d_call: TRBD2; cdr3_length: 17; clone_size: .; cdr3_nt: TGTGCCACCAGCAGAGGCGAGTCTAGCGGTAACACCGGGGAGCTGTTTTTT; cdr3_aa: CATSRGESSGNTGELFF
j_call: TRBJ2-3; v_call: TRBV9; d_call: .; cdr3_length: 14; clone_size: .; cdr3_nt: TGTGCCAGCAGCGTAAGCCTAGCAACAGATACGCAGTATTTT; cdr3_aa: CASSVSLATDTQYF
j_call: TRBJ1-2; v_call: TRBV30; d_call: .; cdr3_length: 12; clone_size: .; cdr3_nt: TGTGCCTGGAGTAATCAGGGTTATGGCTACACCTTC; cdr3_aa: CAWSNQGYGYTF
j_call: TRBJ1-2; v_call: TRBV30; d_call: .; cdr3_length: 11; clone_size: .; cdr3_nt: TGTGCCTGGGGGAGAGGGAGTGGCTACACCTTC; cdr3_aa: CAWGRGSGYTF
j_call: TRBJ1-3; v_call: TRBV4-1; d_call: TRBD1; cdr3_length: 17; clone_size: .; cdr3_nt: TGCGCCAGCAGCCTAGGGACAGGGGCCTCTCCTGGAAACACCATATATTTT; cdr3_aa: CASSLGTGASPGNTIYF
j_call: TRBJ1-2; v_call: TRBV19; d_call: .; cdr3_length: 12; clone_size: .; cdr3_nt: TGTGCCAGTAGTAGGCACGATGGAGACTACACCTTC; cdr3_aa: CASSRHDGDYTF
j_call: TRBJ2-1; v_call: TRBV6-5; d_call: TRBD2; cdr3_length: 13; clone_size: .; cdr3_nt: TGTGCCAGCAGTGAGGGGACTAGCGATGAGCAGTTCTTC; cdr3_aa: CASSEGTSDEQFF
j_call: TRBJ1-1; v_call: TRBV18; d_call: .; cdr3_length: 13; clone_size: .; cdr3_nt: TGTGCCAGCTCACCTTTAGAGGAGGCTGAAGCTTTCTTT; cdr3_aa: CASSPLEEAEAFF
j_call: TRBJ2-1; v_call: TRBV30; d_call: TRBD1; cdr3_length: 16; clone_size: .; cdr3_nt: TGTGCCTGGAGTGAAAACACAGGGGGCCTCTACAATGAGCAGTTCTTC; cdr3_aa: CAWSENTGGLYNEQFF
j_call: TRBJ1-2; v_call: TRBV5-1; d_call: .; cdr3_length: 13; clone_size: .; cdr3_nt: TGCGCCAGCAGCTTGGACAGTAACTATGGCTACACCTTC; cdr3_aa: CASSLDSNYGYTF
j_call: TRBJ2-5; v_call: TRBV27; d_call: .; cdr3_length: 14; clone_size: .; cdr3_nt: TGTGCCAGCAGTACCACAGATTTACAAGAGACCCAGTACTTC; cdr3_aa: CASSTTDLQETQYF
j_call: TRBJ2-6; v_call: TRBV25-1; d_call: TRBD1; cdr3_length: 14; clone_size: .; cdr3_nt: TGTGCCAGCAGTGAATTGACAGGGTTGCACGTCCTGACTTTC; cdr3_aa: CASSELTGLHVLTF
j_call: TRBJ1-2; v_call: TRBV28; d_call: .; cdr3_length: 14; clone_size: .; cdr3_nt: TGTGCCAGCAGTTTCTCGGGGATTGGTAATGGCTACACCTTC; cdr3_aa: CASSFSGIGNGYTF
j_call: TRBJ2-7; v_call: TRBV5-4; d_call: TRBD1; cdr3_length: 13; clone_size: .; cdr3_nt: TGTGCCAGCAGCATGGGGACAGGCTACGAGCAGTACTTC; cdr3_aa: CASSMGTGYEQYF
j_call: TRBJ2-1; v_call: TRBV30; d_call: .; cdr3_length: 13; clone_size: .; cdr3_nt: TGTGCCTGGAGTGTAGGGGTATACAATGAGCAGTTCTTC; cdr3_aa: CAWSVGVYNEQFF
j_call: TRBJ1-2; v_call: TRBV4-3; d_call: .; cdr3_length: 13; clone_size: once; cdr3_nt: TGCGCCAGCAGTCCCGCCCCGGGGGGGAGCTACACCTTC; cdr3_aa: CASSPAPGGSYTF
j_call: TRBJ1-1; v_call: TRBV29-1; d_call: .; cdr3_length: 14; clone_size: few; cdr3_nt: TGCAGCGTTGTGATGGTTACTGGAGGCACTGAAGCTTTCTTT; cdr3_aa: CSVVMVTGGTEAFF